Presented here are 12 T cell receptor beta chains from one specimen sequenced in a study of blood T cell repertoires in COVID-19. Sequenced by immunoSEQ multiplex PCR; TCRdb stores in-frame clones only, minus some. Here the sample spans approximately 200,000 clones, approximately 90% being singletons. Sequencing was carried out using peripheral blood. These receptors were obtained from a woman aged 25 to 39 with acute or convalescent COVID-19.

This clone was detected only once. CDR3 coding DNA: TGCGCCAGCAGCGAGGGAAACACCATATATTTT. This translates into CASSEGNTIYF. V usage is TRBV5-1 and J usage is TRBJ1-3; the D is unclear. The CDR3 consists of 11 residues. CDR1 and CDR2 from the germline V gene are SGHRS and YFSETQ. The V gene lost 4 bases and the J gene lost 4 bases, with 3 bases spanning the gap.

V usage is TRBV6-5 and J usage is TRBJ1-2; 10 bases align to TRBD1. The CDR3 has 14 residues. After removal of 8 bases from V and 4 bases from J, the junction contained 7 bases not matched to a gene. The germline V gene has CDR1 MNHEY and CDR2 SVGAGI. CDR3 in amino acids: CASASTGGVYGYTF. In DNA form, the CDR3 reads TGTGCCAGCGCTTCGACAGGGGGCGTCTATGGCTACACCTTC.

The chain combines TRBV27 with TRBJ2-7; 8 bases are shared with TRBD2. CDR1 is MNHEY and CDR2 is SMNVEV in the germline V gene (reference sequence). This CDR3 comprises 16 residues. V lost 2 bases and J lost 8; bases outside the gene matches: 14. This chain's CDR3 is CASSLGWGLDLRKQYF. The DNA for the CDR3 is TGTGCCAGCAGTTTAGGGTGGGGACTAGACCTACGAAAGCAGTACTTC.

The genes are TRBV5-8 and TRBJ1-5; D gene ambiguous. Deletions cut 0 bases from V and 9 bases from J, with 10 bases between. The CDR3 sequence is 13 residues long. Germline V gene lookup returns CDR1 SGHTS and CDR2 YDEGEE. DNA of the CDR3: TGTGCCAGCAGCTTGGTAGTACCCGGGCCCCAGCATTTT. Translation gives CASSLVVPGPQHF. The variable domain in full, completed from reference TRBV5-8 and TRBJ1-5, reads EAGVTQSPTHLIKTRGQQATLRCSPISGHTSVYWYQQALGLGLQFLLWYDEGEERNRGNFPPRFSGRQFPNYSSELNVNALELEDSALYLCASSLVVPGPQHFGDGTRLSIL.

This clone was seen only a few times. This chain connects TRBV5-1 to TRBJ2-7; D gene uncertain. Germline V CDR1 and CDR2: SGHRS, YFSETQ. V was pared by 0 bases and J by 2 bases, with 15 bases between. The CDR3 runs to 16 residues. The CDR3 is CASSLVGRRPTYEQYF. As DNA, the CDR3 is TGCGCCAGCAGCTTGGTTGGCAGGCGTCCTACCTACGAGCAGTACTTC.

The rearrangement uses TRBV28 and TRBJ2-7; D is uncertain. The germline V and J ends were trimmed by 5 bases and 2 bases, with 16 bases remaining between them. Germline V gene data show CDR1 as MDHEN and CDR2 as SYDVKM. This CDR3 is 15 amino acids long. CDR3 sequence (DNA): TGTGCCAGCAGTGAACCGGGTCTTCTTCCCTACGAGCAGTACTTC. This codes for CASSEPGLLPYEQYF.

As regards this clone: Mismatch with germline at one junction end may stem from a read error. This chain's CDR3 is CASSPTSDSYEQYF. The CDR3 region has the DNA TGTGCTAGCAGCCCAACCAGCGACTCCTACGAGCAGTACTTC. The chain links TRBV7-7 to TRBJ2-7, with D unclear. The germline CDR1 and CDR2 sequences are SSHAT and FNYEAQ (reference sequence). The CDR3 is 14 amino acids.

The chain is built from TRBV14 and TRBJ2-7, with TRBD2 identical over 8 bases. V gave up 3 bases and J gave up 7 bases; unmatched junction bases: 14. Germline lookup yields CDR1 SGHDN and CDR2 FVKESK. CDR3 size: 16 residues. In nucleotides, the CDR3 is TGTGCCAGCAGCCATCCCGAGCGGGAGTGGGCTGAGGAGCAGTACTTC. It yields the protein CASSHPEREWAEEQYF.

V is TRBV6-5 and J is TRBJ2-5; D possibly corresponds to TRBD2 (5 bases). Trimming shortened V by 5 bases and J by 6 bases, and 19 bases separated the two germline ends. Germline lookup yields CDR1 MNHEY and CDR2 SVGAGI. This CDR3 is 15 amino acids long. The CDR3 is CASSQSRLAEQTQYF. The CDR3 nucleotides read TGTGCCAGCAGTCAATCGAGGCTAGCCGAACAGACCCAGTACTTC.

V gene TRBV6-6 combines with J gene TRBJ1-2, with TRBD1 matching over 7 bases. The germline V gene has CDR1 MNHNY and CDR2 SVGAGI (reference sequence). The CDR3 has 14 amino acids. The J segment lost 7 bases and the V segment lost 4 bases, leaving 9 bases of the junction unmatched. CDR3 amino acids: CASSFTSQGGGYTF. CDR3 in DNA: TGTGCCAGCAGTTTCACAAGCCAGGGGGGTGGCTACACCTTC.

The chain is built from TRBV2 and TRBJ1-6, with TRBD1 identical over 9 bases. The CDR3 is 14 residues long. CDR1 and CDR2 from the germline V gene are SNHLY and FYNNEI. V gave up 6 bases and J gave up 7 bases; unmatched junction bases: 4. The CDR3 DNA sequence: TGTGCCAGCAGGAGTGGACAGGGGAATTCACCCCTCCACTTT. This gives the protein CASRSGQGNSPLHF. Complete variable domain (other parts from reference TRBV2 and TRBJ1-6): EPEVTQTPSHQVTQMGQEVILRCVPISNHLYFYWYRQILGQKVEFLVSFYNNEISEKSEIFDDQFSVERPDGSNFTLKIRSTKLEDSAMYFCASRSGQGNSPLHFGNGTRLTVT.

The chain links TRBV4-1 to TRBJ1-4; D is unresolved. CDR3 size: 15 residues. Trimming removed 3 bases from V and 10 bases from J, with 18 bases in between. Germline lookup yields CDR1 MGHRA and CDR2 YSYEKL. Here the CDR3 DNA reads TGCGCCAGCAGCCAGGCCGATAGCCTGCAAGCAAAACTGTTTTTT. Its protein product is CASSQADSLQAKLFF.